The following is a T cell receptor (beta chain) sequence with its context. V shed 5 bases, J shed 0 bases, and the junction held 5 bases outside the gene matches. Germline V gives CDR1 SGHTA, CDR2 FQGNSA. There are 15 residues in the CDR3. This record belongs to a study of blood T cell repertoires in COVID-19. TCRdb's copy holds only in-frame clones and misses some; the assay was immunoSEQ multiplex PCR. The sample has about 310,000 clones, approximately 89% seen once. The V call is TRBV7-2, the J call TRBJ2-7, with TRBD2 matching over 9 bases. This TCR was sampled from a woman between 25 and 40 years old who had recovered from COVID-19. The sample was PBMCs or T cells enriched from blood (not recorded which). CDR3 residues: CASSVTSGPSYEQYF. The CDR3 bases are TGTGCCAGCAGCGTCACTAGCGGGCCCTCCTACGAGCAGTACTTC.